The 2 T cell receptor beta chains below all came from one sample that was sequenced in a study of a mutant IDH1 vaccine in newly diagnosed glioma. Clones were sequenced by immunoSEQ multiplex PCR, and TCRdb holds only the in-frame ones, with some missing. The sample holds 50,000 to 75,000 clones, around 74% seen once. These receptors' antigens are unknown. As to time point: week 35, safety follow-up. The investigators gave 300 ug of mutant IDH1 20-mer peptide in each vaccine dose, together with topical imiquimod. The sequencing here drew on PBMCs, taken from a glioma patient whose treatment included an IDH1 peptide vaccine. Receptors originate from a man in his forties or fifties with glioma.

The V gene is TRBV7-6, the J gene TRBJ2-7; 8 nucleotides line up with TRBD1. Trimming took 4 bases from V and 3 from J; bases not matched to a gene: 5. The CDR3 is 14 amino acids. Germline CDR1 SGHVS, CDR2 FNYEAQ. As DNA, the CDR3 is TGTGCCAGCAGCTCCCTGACAGGGGACTACGAGCAGTACTTC. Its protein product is CASSSLTGDYEQYF.

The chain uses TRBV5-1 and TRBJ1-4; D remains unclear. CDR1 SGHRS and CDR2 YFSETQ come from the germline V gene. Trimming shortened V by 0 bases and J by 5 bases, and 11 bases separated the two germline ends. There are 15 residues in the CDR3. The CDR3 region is CASSLEPGINEKLFF. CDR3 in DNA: TGCGCCAGCAGCTTGGAACCAGGTATCAATGAAAAACTGTTTTTT. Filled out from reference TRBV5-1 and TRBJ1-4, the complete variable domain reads KAGVTQTPRYLIKTRGQQVTLSCSPISGHRSVSWYQQTPGQGLQFLFEYFSETQRNKGNFPGRFSGRQFSNSRSEMNVSTLELGDSALYLCASSLEPGINEKLFFGSGTQLSVL.